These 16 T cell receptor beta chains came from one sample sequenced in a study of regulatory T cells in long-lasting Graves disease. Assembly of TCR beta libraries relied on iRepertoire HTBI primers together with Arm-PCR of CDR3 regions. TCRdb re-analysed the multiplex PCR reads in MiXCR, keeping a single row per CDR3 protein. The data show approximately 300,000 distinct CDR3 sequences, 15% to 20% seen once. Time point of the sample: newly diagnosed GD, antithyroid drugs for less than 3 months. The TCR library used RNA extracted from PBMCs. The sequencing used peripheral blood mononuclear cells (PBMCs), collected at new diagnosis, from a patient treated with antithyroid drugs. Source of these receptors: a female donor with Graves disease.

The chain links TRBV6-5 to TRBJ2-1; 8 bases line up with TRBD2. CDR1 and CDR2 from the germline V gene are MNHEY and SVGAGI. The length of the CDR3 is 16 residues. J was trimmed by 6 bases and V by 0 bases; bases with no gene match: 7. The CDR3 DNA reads TGTGCCAGCAGTTACTCGTCCAGCGGGAGTGGCAATGAGCAGTTCTTC. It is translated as CASSYSSSGSGNEQFF.

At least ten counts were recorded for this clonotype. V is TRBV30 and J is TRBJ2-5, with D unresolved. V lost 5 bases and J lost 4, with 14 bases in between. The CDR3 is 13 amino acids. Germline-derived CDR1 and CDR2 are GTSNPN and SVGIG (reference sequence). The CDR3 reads CAWQKGWGETQYF. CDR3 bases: TGTGCCTGGCAAAAAGGGTGGGGAGAGACCCAGTACTTC.

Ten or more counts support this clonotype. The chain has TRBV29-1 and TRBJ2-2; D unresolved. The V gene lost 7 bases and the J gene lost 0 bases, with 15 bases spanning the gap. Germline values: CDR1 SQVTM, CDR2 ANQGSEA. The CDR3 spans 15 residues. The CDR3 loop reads CSAPKGSSNTGELFF. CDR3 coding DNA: TGCAGCGCCCCAAAGGGATCTTCGAACACCGGGGAGCTGTTTTTT.

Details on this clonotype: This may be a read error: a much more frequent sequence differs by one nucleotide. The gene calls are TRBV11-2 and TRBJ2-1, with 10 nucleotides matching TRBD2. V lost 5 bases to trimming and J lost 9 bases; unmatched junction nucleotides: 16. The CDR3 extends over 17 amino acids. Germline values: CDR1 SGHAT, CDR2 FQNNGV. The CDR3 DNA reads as TGTGCCAGCAGCGCCCGGAAGAGGGCTAGCGGGAGCCGTGAGCAGTTCTTC. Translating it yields CASSARKRASGSREQFF.

CDR3 residues: CASSAAFRGNTEAFF. The CDR3 coding sequence is TGCGCCAGCAGTGCCGCTTTTCGGGGGAACACTGAAGCTTTCTTT. This chain connects TRBV5-1 to TRBJ1-1; D unresolved. This CDR3 region has 15 residues. Per the germline V gene, CDR1 is SGHRS and CDR2 is YFSETQ. V gave up 5 bases and J gave up 1 base, with 15 bases separating them.

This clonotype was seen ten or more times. CDR3 sequence reads: CASSLVGDFFTEAFF. The CDR3 region has the DNA TGTGCCAGCAGCTTAGTGGGGGATTTCTTTACTGAAGCTTTCTTT. The chain has TRBV9 and TRBJ1-1; a possible D gene is TRBD1 (5 bases). Germline V CDR1 and CDR2: SGDLS, YYNGEE. V lost 4 bases and J lost 5, with 18 bases in between. This CDR3 is built from 15 residues. The whole variable domain, remainder taken from reference TRBV9 and TRBJ1-1, is DSGVTQTPKHLITATGQRVTLRCSPRSGDLSVYWYQQSLDQGLQFLIQYYNGEERAKGNILERFSAQQFPDLHSELNLSSLELGDSALYFCASSLVGDFFTEAFFGQGTRLTVV.

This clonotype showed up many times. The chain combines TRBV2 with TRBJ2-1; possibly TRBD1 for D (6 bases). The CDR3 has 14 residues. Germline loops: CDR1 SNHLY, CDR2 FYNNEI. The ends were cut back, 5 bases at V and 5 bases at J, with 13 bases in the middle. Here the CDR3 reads CASSLGGSDNEQFF. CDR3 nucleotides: TGTGCCAGCAGTCTAGGGGGTAGCGACAATGAGCAGTTCTTC.

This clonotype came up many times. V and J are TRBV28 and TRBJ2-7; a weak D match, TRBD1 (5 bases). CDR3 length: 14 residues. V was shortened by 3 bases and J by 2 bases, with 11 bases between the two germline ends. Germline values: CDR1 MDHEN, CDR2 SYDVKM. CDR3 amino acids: CASSLRTWAYEQYF. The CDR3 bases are TGTGCCAGCAGTTTGAGGACATGGGCCTACGAGCAGTACTTC.

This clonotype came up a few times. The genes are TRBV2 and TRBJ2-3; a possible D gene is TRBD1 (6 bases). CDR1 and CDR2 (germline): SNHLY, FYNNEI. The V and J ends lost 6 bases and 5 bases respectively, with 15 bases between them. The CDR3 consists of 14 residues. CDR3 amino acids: CASSPEGVGDTQYF. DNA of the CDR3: TGTGCCAGCAGCCCCGAGGGGGTCGGAGATACGCAGTATTTT.

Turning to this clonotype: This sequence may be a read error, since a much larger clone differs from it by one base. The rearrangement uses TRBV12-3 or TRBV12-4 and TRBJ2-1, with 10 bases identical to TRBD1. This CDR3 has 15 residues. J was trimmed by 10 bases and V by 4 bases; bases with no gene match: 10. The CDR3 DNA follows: TGTGCCAGCAGTTGGGCGGGACAGGGGTTGGACGAGCAGTTCTTC. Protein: CASSWAGQGLDEQFF.

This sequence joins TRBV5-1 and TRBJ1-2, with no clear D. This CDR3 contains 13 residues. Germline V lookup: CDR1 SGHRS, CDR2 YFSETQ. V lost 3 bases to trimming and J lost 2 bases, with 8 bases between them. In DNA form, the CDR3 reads TGCGCCAGCAGCTCCCACCCAAACTATGGCTACACCTTC. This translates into CASSSHPNYGYTF.

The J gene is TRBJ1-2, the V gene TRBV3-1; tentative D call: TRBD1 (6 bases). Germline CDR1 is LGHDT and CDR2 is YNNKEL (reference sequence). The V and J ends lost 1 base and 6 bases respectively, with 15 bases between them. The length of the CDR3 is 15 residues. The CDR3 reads CASSQARGVGNGYTF. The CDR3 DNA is TGTGCCAGCAGCCAAGCAAGGGGGGTCGGTAATGGCTACACCTTC.

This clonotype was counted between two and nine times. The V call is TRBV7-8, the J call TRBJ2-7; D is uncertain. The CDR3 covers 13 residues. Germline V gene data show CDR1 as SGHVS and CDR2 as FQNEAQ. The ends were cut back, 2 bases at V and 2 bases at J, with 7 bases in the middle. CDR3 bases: TGTGCCAGCAGCTTAATAGACACCTACGAGCAGTACTTC. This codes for CASSLIDTYEQYF.

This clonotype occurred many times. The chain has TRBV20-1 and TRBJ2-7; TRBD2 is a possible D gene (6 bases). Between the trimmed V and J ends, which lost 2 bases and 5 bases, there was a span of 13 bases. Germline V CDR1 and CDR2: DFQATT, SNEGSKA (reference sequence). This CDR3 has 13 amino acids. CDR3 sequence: CSARPSARDEQYF. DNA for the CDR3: TGCAGTGCTAGACCTAGCGCCCGAGACGAGCAGTACTTC.

The CDR3 spells CASSPRPQEEAFF. CDR3 bases: TGTGCCAGCTCGCCCAGGCCTCAGGAGGAAGCTTTCTTT. V usage is TRBV18 and J usage is TRBJ1-1; D uncertain. Trimming removed 6 bases at V and 8 bases at J, with 16 bases between. The CDR3 is made up of 13 amino acids. Germline V gene sequence: CDR1 KGHSH, CDR2 LQKENI.

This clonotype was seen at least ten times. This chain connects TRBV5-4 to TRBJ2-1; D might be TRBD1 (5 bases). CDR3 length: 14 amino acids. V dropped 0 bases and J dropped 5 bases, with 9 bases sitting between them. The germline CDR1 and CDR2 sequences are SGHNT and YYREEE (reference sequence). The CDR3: CASSLGRRDNEQFF. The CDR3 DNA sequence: TGTGCCAGCAGCTTGGGTCGCAGGGACAATGAGCAGTTCTTC.